The 9 T cell receptor beta chains below were found in one sample sequenced in a study of post-analysis software for immune sequencing data. Study-wide points: Roughly five TRBV segments were significantly more frequent in patients than in controls. TRBV5-6, TRBV5-1 and TRBV20-1 were among these segments.

These receptors' antigens are unknown. cDNA libraries of TCR beta carried unique molecular identifiers. TCRdb independently ran MiXCR on the PCR reads; one entry per CDR3 protein. The sample has about 770,000 distinct CDR3 sequences, roughly 46% seen once. Input material: blood. These receptors were obtained from a girl aged 10 to 17 with multiple sclerosis.

The chain employs TRBV10-3 and TRBJ1-2; 8 bases are a match to TRBD1. The CDR3 has 15 amino acids. The ends lost 0 bases at V and 4 bases at J; junction bases unmatched: 4. Looked up from germline, CDR1 is ENHRY and CDR2 is SYGVKD. Here the CDR3 DNA reads TGTGCCATCAGTGAGTCCCGGGACAGGAGCTATGGCTACACCTTC. It yields the protein CAISESRDRSYGYTF.

Note on this clonotype: A read error may produce the germline difference seen at one junction end. V usage is TRBV25-1 and J usage is TRBJ2-6; D is perhaps TRBD1 or TRBD2 (6 bases each). CDR3 length: 15 residues. Germline values: CDR1 MGHDK, CDR2 SYGVNS. CDR3 DNA: TGTGCCAGCAGTGAAAGGGGGACTGGGGCCAACGCCCTGACTTTC. Encoded protein: CASSERGTGANALTF.

The gene calls are TRBV20-1 and TRBJ2-1; 7 bases map to TRBD2. Germline V gene data show CDR1 as DFQATT and CDR2 as SNEGSKA (reference sequence). This CDR3 has 16 residues. V lost 3 bases, J lost 6 bases, and 14 bases stayed unmatched. The CDR3 loop is CSASDPSGTPVNEQFF. The CDR3 coding sequence is TGCAGTGCTAGCGATCCTAGCGGCACACCTGTCAATGAGCAGTTCTTC.

This chain uses TRBV2 with TRBJ2-1; 13 bases are a match to TRBD2. Losses at the gene ends were 4 bases for V and 6 bases for J; bases not matched to a gene: 9. Germline loops: CDR1 SNHLY, CDR2 FYNNEI. The CDR3 has 17 residues. The CDR3 DNA follows: TGTGCCAGCAGTGGGGGTCCAACTAGCGGGAGGGCCAATGAGCAGTTCTTC. This sequence encodes CASSGGPTSGRANEQFF.

This clonotype was counted only a few times. This rearrangement joins TRBV9 to TRBJ2-3; the D is unclear. The CDR3 covers 14 residues. V shed 0 bases and J shed 4 bases, with 9 bases lying between them. The V gene's germline CDR1 is SGDLS and CDR2 YYNGEE. The CDR3 sequence: CASSVGSLADTQYF. The DNA for the CDR3 is TGTGCCAGCAGCGTAGGGTCTCTTGCAGATACGCAGTATTTT.

The rearrangement uses TRBV6-5 and TRBJ2-1; no reliable D call. Germline loops: CDR1 MNHEY, CDR2 SVGAGI. The CDR3 is 15 amino acids. Trimming took 2 bases from V and 3 from J, leaving 11 bases between them. CDR3 nucleotide sequence: TGTGCCAGCAGTTACAAGCCGACGGTCTACAATGAGCAGTTCTTC. Encoded protein: CASSYKPTVYNEQFF.

This clonotype was seen more than once but under ten times. One end of the junction varies from germline; a read error may be responsible. The chain is built from TRBV28 and TRBJ2-7, with TRBD2 matching 13 bases. The DNA end lines up better with TRBJ2-5; the J call may be wrong. Germline V gives CDR1 MDHEN, CDR2 SYDVKM. The CDR3 extends over 16 amino acids. For the CDR3, the DNA is TGTACCAGCAGTTTATGGGGGACTAGCGGGATTGAGACCCAGTACTTC. The encoded protein is CTSSLWGTSGIETQYF.

The genes are TRBV20-1 and TRBJ2-5; D is possibly TRBD2 (5 bases). The J call may not be correct, given that the DNA end is closer to TRBJ2-7. The germline V gene has CDR1 DFQATT and CDR2 SNEGSKA (reference sequence). The CDR3 is 11 amino acids. CDR3 DNA sequence: TGCAGTGCTAGTGCGGGTCCCGAGCAGTACTTC. As protein: CSASAGPEQYF.

V and J are TRBV7-2 and TRBJ2-5, with 7 nucleotides matching TRBD1. The CDR3 consists of 15 residues. CDR1 SGHTA and CDR2 FQGNSA come from the germline V gene. V trimming: 5 bases; J trimming: 5 bases; junction bases outside the gene matches: 11. The CDR3 protein is CASSARTGGLETQYF. In DNA, the CDR3 is TGTGCCAGCAGCGCGAGGACAGGAGGTTTGGAGACCCAGTACTTC. Drawing the rest from reference TRBV7-2 and TRBJ2-5, the complete variable domain is GAGVSQSPSNKVTEKGKDVELRCDPISGHTALYWYRQSLGQGLEFLIYFQGNSAPDKSGLPSDRFSAERTGGSVSTLTIQRTQQEDSAVYLCASSARTGGLETQYFGPGTRLLVL.